This TCR beta chain was sequenced in a study of cytomegalovirus exposure and HLA in healthy donors. The PCR was carried out with 60 Vbeta primers and 13 Jbeta primers. The method was immunoSEQ multiplex PCR; TCRdb's version includes in-frame clones alone and lacks a portion of them. The sample consists of about 93,000 clones, around three quarters of them appearing once. In regard to this clone: Its antigen is unknown.

General study results and limits: More clonal expansion characterized HLA-associated TCR beta chains than equally common others in a later analysis.

The germline V gene has CDR1 SEHNR and CDR2 FQNEAQ (reference sequence). The CDR3 spans 14 residues. Trimming left V 5 bases short and J 2 bases short, with 12 bases between. Sequencing used PBMCs. The TCR comes from a man aged 25-45 years in good health and CMV-seronegative. The V call is TRBV7-9, the J call TRBJ1-2; D is possibly TRBD1 (5 bases). The CDR3 nucleotides read TGTGCCAGCAGCATTGGGGGGGGAAACTATGGCTACACCTTC. As protein: CASSIGGGNYGYTF.